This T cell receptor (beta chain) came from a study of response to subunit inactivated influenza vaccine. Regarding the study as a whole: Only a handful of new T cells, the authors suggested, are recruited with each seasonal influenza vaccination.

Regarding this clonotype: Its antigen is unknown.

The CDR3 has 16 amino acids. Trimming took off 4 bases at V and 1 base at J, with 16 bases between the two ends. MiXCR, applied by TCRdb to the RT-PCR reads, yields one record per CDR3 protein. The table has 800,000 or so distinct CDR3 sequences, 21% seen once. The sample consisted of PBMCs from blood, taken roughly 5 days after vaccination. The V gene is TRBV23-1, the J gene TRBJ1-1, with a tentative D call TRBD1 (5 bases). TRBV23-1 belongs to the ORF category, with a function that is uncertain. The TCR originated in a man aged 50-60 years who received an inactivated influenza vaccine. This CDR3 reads CASSPTQGRENTEAFF. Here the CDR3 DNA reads TGCGCCAGCAGTCCAACCCAGGGACGAGAGAACACTGAAGCTTTCTTT.